This entry concerns a single T cell receptor beta chain. The antigen remains unidentified. This sample was taken from a study of cytomegalovirus exposure and HLA in healthy donors. In the PCR, 60 Vbeta and 13 Jbeta primers were used. Produced via immunoSEQ multiplex PCR; TCRdb's table is partial and in-frame only. The sample records roughly 140,000 clones, about three quarters being singletons. The study, taken as a whole, reports: A later analysis showed that HLA-associated TCR beta chains had undergone more clonal expansion than equally common others.

The source of this sequence is a woman in her twenties or thirties in good health and CMV-seronegative. Sequencing was carried out using PBMCs.

CDR3 region: CASSSGAGSQPQHF. Written as DNA, the CDR3 is TGTGCCAGCAGCTCAGGCGCTGGTAGTCAGCCCCAGCATTTT. The chain links TRBV7-6 to TRBJ1-5; D gene ambiguous. The CDR3 has 14 residues. Per the germline V gene, CDR1 is SGHVS and CDR2 is FNYEAQ. Between the trimmed V and J ends, which lost 4 bases and 6 bases, there was a span of 13 bases.